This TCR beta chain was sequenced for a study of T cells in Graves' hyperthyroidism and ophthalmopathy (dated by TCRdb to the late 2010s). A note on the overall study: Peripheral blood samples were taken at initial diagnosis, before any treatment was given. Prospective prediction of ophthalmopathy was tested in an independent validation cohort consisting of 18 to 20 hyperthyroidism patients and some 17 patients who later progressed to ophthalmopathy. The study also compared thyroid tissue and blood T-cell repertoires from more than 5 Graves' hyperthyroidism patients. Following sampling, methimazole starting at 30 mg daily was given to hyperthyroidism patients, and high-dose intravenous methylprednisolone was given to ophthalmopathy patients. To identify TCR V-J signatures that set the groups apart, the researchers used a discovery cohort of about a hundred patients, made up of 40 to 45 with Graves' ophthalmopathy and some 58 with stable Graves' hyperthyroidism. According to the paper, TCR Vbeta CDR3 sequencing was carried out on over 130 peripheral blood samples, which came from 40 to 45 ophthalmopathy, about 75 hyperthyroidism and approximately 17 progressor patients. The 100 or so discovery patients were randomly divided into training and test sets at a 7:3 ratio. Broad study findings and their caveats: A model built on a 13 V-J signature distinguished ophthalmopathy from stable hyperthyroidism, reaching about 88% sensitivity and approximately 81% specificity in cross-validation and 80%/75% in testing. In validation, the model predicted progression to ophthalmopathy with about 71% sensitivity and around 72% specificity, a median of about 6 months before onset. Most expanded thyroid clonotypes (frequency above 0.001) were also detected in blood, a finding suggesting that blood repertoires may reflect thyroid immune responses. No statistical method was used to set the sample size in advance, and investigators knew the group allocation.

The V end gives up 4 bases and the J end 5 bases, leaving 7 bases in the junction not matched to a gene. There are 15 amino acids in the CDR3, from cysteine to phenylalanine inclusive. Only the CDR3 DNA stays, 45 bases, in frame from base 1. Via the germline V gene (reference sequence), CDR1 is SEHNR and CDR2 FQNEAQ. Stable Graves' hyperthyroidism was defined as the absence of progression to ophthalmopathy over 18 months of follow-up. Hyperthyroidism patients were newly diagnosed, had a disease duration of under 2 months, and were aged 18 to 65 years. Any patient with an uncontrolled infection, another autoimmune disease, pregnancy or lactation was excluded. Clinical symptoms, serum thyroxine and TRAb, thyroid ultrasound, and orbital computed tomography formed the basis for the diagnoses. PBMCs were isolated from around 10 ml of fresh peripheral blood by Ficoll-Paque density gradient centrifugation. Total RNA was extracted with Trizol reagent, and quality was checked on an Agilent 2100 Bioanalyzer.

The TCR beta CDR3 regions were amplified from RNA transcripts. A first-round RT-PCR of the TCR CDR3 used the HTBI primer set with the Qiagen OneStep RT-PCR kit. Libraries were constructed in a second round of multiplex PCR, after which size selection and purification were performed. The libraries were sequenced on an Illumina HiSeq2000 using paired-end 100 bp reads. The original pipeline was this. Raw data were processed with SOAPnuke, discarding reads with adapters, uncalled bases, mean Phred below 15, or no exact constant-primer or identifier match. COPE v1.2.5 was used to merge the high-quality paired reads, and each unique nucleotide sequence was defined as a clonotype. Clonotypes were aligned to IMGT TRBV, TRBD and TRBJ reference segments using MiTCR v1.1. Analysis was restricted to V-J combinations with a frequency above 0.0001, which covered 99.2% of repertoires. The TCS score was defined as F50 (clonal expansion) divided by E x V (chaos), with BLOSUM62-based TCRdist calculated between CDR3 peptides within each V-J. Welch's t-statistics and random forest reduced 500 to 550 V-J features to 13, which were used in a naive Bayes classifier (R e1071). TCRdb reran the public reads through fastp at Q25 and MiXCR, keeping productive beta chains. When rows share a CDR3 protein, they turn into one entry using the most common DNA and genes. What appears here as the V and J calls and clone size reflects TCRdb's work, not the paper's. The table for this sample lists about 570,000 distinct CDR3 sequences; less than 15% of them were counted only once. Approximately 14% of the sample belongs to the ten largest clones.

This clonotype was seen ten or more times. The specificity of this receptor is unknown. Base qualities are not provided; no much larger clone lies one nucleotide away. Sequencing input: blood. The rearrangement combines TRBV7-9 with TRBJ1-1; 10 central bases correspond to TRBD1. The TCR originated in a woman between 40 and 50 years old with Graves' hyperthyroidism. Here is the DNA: TGTGCCAGCAGCTCCTACTCGGGACAGGGGACTGAAGCTTTCTTT. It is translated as CASSSYSGQGTEAFF.